This T cell receptor beta chain is from a study of STAT3 mutations in large granular lymphocyte leukemia. Study outcomes and limitations: At least one immunodominant TCR beta clonotype appeared in every T-cell large granular lymphocyte leukemia patient. A small but highly pathogenic clone may have been missed.

The CDR3 contains 14 residues. In germline, CDR1 is MNHEY, CDR2 SMNVEV (reference sequence). After removal of 5 bases from V and 5 bases from J, the junction contained 8 bases not matched to a gene. TCRdb's copy holds only in-frame clones and misses some; the assay was immunoSEQ multiplex PCR. The sample includes 3,000 to 4,000 clones, 74% seen only once; the top ten take 32%. Regarding this clone: Its antigen is unknown.

The rearrangement links TRBV27 to TRBJ2-5, with TRBD1 identical over 7 bases. Sequencing was performed on peripheral blood mononuclear cells. The sequence came from a man in his fifties or sixties with T-cell large granular lymphocyte leukemia. Some clones in this sample may be carry-over from other donors' samples. As DNA, the CDR3 is TGTGCCAGCAGTGCACAGGGGAGTCTGGAGACCCAGTACTTC. Translating gives CASSAQGSLETQYF.